Listed below are T cell receptor beta chains from one sample, sequenced in a study of T cells in Graves' hyperthyroidism and ophthalmopathy. Each CDR3 protein gets one entry after TCRdb re-called the multiplex PCR reads with MiXCR. The table lists almost 500,000 distinct CDR3 sequences, approximately 23% of them singletons. What was sequenced was blood. The receptor set was obtained from a woman in her 70s with Graves' ophthalmopathy. CDR3s include the opening cysteine and the closing phenylalanine or tryptophan.

j_gene | v_gene | CDR3aa
TRBJ2-1 | TRBV20-1 | CSARHPTSFYNEQFF
TRBJ1-2 | TRBV6-1 | CASGGRGISNYGYTF
TRBJ2-1 | TRBV4-2 | CASSQDLSGAQFF
TRBJ1-2 | TRBV29-1 | CSAEGNGYTF
TRBJ2-7 | TRBV19 | CATGRGQGAYEQYF
TRBJ2-6 | TRBV11-2 | CASSLAAGGTGLANVLTF
TRBJ1-3 | TRBV20-1 | CSAGWTGRTAGNTIYF
TRBJ1-4 | TRBV14 | CASSRGGVEKLFF
TRBJ1-5 | TRBV19 | CASSIGGTGSQPQHF
TRBJ2-1 | TRBV7-6 | CASSSRVGLAGAGQFF
TRBJ1-2 | TRBV28 | CASSSLGRIYGYTF
TRBJ2-7 | TRBV5-1 | CASSSQGGYEQYF
TRBJ1-2 | TRBV5-6 | CASSPGHHGYTF
TRBJ2-1 | TRBV2 | CASSLGPPLQNEQFF
TRBJ2-3 | TRBV12-3/TRBV12-4 | CASSLLGADTQYF
TRBJ1-1 | TRBV13 | CASSARDSRNTEAFF
TRBJ2-6 | TRBV6-1 | CASSRTGVTGANVLTF
TRBJ2-1 | TRBV5-1 | CASSLGVLAGAPGHNEQFF
TRBJ1-6 | TRBV6-1 | CASTFTMGNSPLHF
TRBJ2-7 | TRBV7-9 | CASSLGWTAEQYF
TRBJ2-1 | TRBV6-1 | CASSWGGTRGSNEQFF
TRBJ1-3 | TRBV6-5 | CASSYSLNSGNTIYF
TRBJ1-4 | TRBV2 | CASSLDSGANEKLFF
TRBJ2-1 | TRBV11-3 | CASSSSIKIAEQFF
TRBJ1-2 | TRBV29-1 | CSAGDRNYGYTF
TRBJ1-3 | TRBV11-2 | CASSLVGSSGNTIYF
TRBJ2-5 | TRBV2 | CASSEESAEWTETQYF
TRBJ2-1 | TRBV7-2 | CASTIGAVSYNEQFF
TRBJ1-3 | TRBV7-2 | CASSPQLISGNTIYF
TRBJ2-3 | TRBV12-3/TRBV12-4 | CASRYARGRVGDTQYF
TRBJ1-1 | TRBV19 | CASSPPPEEGTEAFF
TRBJ2-2 | TRBV27 | CASRPAANTGELFF
TRBJ2-7 | TRBV28 | CASSPRGSGTYEQYF
TRBJ2-3 | TRBV13 | CASSLASTSGRLSDTQYF
TRBJ1-1 | TRBV18 | CASSPLGDTEAFF
TRBJ1-2 | TRBV6-1 | CASRRSSGYTF